This TCR beta chain was retrieved from a study of blood T cell repertoires in COVID-19. Background on the study: Acute and convalescent COVID-19 samples came from the United States, Italy and Spain.

Germline CDR1 LNHDA, CDR2 SQIVND (reference sequence). Trimming took 0 bases from V and 0 from J, leaving 18 bases between them. The CDR3 is made up of 19 amino acids. How the authors handled the data: Estimation of nucleated cell counts was performed using reference gene primer amplification. Assay: immunoSEQ multiplex PCR; the TCRdb copy retains only in-frame clones and omits some. That table is the source of V, J and clone size, and D and trimming were worked out from the DNA. The data contain around 130,000 clones, 70% to 85% of them singletons. This clone was observed once. This chain uses TRBV19 with TRBJ1-5; D remains ambiguous. This receptor was obtained from an older woman with acute or convalescent COVID-19. Input material: peripheral blood. The CDR3 is CASSIDRSGLRYSNQPQHF. The CDR3 region has the DNA TGTGCCAGTAGTATAGATCGGTCGGGATTGAGGTATAGCAATCAGCCCCAGCATTTT. The variable domain in full, with the rest retrieved from reference TRBV19 and TRBJ1-5, is DGGITQSPKYLFRKEGQNVTLSCEQNLNHDAMYWYRQDPGQGLRLIYYSQIVNDFQKGDIAEGYSVSREKKESFPLTVTSAQKNPTAFYLCASSIDRSGLRYSNQPQHFGDGTRLSIL.